The entry below gives a single T cell receptor beta chain sequence along with its context. No antigen is known for it. This sample is part of a study of beta chain features in type 1 diabetes. Expressed TCRB transcripts were sequenced after all isolated RNA was converted to cDNA. The method was immunoSEQ multiplex PCR; TCRdb's version includes in-frame clones alone and lacks a portion of them. The table has around 500,000 clones, 11% seen once; the top ten hold over 0.035%. The length of the CDR3 is 11 residues. Germline V lookup: CDR1 SGHRS, CDR2 YFSETQ. The germline V and J ends were trimmed by 5 bases and 12 bases, with 12 bases remaining between them. Whole-study findings and limits: PCR might preferentially amplify shorter templates, equally in patients and controls.

Sequenced: naive CD4+ T cells from blood. This receptor was obtained from a young woman in good health. The chain recombines TRBV5-1 with TRBJ2-1; weak D call: TRBD1 (5 bases). The chain's CDR3 is CASSIGVGQFF. The CDR3 DNA is TGCGCCAGCAGTATAGGGGTCGGGCAGTTCTTC.